The clone carrying this T cell receptor beta chain has ten or more counts. The data were taken from a study of Graves' ophthalmopathy and Graves' hyperthyroidism. Exclusion covered patients with other autoimmune diseases or uncontrolled infections (as well as pregnancy or lactation). As the template, RNA transcripts were used to amplify TCR beta CDR3 regions. Amplification began with first-round RT-PCR using HTBI primers, then second-round multiplex PCR was performed. TCRdb analysed the multiplex PCR reads with MiXCR anew, one entry per CDR3 protein. The table lists around 1.1 million distinct CDR3 sequences, approximately 35% of them singletons. V lost 3 bases to trimming and J lost 4 bases, with 16 bases between them. The CDR3 has 15 residues. CDR1 SGDLS and CDR2 YYNGEE come from the germline V gene.

Sequenced material: peripheral blood or thyroid tissue (not recorded which). The source is an adult man with Graves' hyperthyroidism. The gene calls are TRBV9 and TRBJ1-2; maybe TRBD1 (6 bases). In nucleotides, the CDR3 is TGTGCCAGCAGCGGGCCGGGACACCTAAGCTATGGCTACACCTTC. It is translated as CASSGPGHLSYGYTF.